A selection of T cell receptor beta chains follows, all from one sample in a study of cytomegalovirus exposure and HLA in healthy donors. Only in-frame clones appear in the TCRdb table, and some are missing; sequencing was by immunoSEQ multiplex PCR. The data contain some 130,000 clones, 83% of them singletons. What was sequenced was PBMCs. These receptors all stem from a girl aged 2-10 years in good health and CMV-seronegative. Both conserved end residues are part of each CDR3.

V gene	J gene	CDR3 protein
TRBV7-3	TRBJ2-1	CASSLIGTGSSYNEQFF
TRBV7-6	TRBJ2-1	CASSLSSAYNEQFF
TRBV10-3	TRBJ2-3	CAISVRAGGTDTQYF
TRBV6-4	TRBJ2-7	CASSVLRYEQYF
TRBV15	TRBJ2-5	CATSSRDFQETQYF
TRBV5-1	TRBJ2-3	CASSHTGGTDTQYF
TRBV28	TRBJ1-5	CASSSFLPGGSNQPQHF
TRBV29-1	NA	CSVEGLTSGTGGIYEQYF
TRBV5-6	TRBJ2-2	CASSFSFLGDTGELFF
TRBV13	TRBJ2-7	CASSRTYSETYEQYF
TRBV5-4	TRBJ2-7	CASSLAAGGLSYEQYF
TRBV30	TRBJ1-6	CAWSDRIRGFNSPLHF
TRBV11-3	TRBJ1-1	CASRAGPNTEAFF
TRBV7-9	TRBJ2-6	CASSLELGQGAGANVLTF
TRBV10-3	TRBJ1-2	CAISERDTYGYTF
TRBV4-1	TRBJ2-3	CASSQGLASTDTQYF
TRBV6-5	TRBJ1-2	CASSYSISGDYYGYTF
TRBV9	TRBJ2-3	CASSSMAGSTDTQYF
TRBV6-5	TRBJ1-5	CASSYSGGRGQPQHF
TRBV13	TRBJ2-1	CASRRLADSSYNEQFF
TRBV14	TRBJ1-1	CASSQRAWEEAFF
TRBV15	TRBJ1-1	CATSREDLDRDTEAFF
TRBV6-1	TRBJ2-1	CASSEVVGGTYNEQFF
TRBV4-1	TRBJ1-1	CASSQDLGTGGTEAFF
TRBV7-2	TRBJ2-3	CASSARGTSGGTSTDTQYF
TRBV5-4	TRBJ1-5	CASSYGTSQGQPQHF